This TCR beta chain originates from a study of T-cell reconstitution after alpha-beta-depleted transplantation in children. This clonotype has at least ten counts. Its antigen is still unknown. The study, taken as a whole, reports: It was reported that alpha-beta T cells came from several hundred expanded graft clones (about two months after transplant). Where some patients showed high TCRbeta diversity at day 60, it came from recipient T cells and thymic progenitors that had survived. At the one-year point after transplant, T-cell counts and TCRbeta diversity were found to come mostly from T cells that had been newly produced.

CDR3 length equals 14 residues. Germline V gene data show CDR1 as MNHEY and CDR2 as SVGAGI. Trimming cost V 2 bases and J 3 bases, with 10 bases left between them. The authors prepared the TCRbeta library with unique molecular identifiers. TCRdb re-derived calls from the PCR reads in MiXCR, one entry per CDR3 protein. The data show some 200,000 distinct CDR3 sequences, about a tenth seen once. The TCR sequence derives from a child younger than two with acute myeloid leukemia, due to receive a stem cell transplant. The sample in question was PBMCs, obtained before TCRalphabeta/CD19-depleted stem cell transplant. The V call is TRBV6-5, the J call TRBJ1-2, with D uncertain. Here the CDR3 DNA reads TGTGCCAGCAGTTACAGGAAAGATTACTATGGCTACACCTTC. Encoded protein: CASSYRKDYYGYTF.